The rows below give T cell receptor beta chains drawn from one sample of a study of blood T cells in healthy people across ages. MiXCR, applied by TCRdb to the 5' RACE reads, yields one record per CDR3 protein. The table records around 1,800,000 distinct CDR3 sequences, 30% to 40% of them present only once. Source material: blood. Every receptor here comes from a human donor in good health. The CDR3 runs from the conserved cysteine through the conserved F or W. A D gene is named only where the DNA matches it firmly. Rows give clone size only sometimes, using once, few, many, or a class for an expanded clone.

>TRBD1|few|TRBV6-1|TRBJ1-1
TGTGCCAGCAGAGTCGGACAGGCGAACACTGAAGCTTTCTTT
CASRVGQANTEAFF
>TRBD1|.|TRBV5-1|TRBJ2-7
TGCGCCAGCAGCGTTGGAGGGACAGGGGGACACGAGCAGTACTTC
CASSVGGTGGHEQYF
>TRBD1|few|TRBV6-2/TRBV6-3|TRBJ2-7
TGTGCCAGCAGTAATGGACAGGGCTGGGAAGAAGTTACCTTCACCTTCGAGCAGTACTTC
CASSNGQGWEEVTFTFEQYF
>.|few|TRBV4-1|TRBJ2-1
TGCGCCAGCAGCCAAGACCGAGGGTTGGGTAACAATGAGCAGTTCTTC
CASSQDRGLGNNEQFF
>.|few|TRBV7-2|TRBJ1-2
TGTGCCAGCAGCTTGACGGGGGTGGTGGGCTACACCTTC
CASSLTGVVGYTF
>.|.|TRBV14|TRBJ1-4
TGTGCCAGCAGCACGGTTGGGGGTGAAAAACTGTTTTTT
CASSTVGGEKLFF
>.|.|TRBV20-1|TRBJ2-7
TGCAGTGCTAGAGAGGACGACTACGAGCAGTACTTC
CSAREDDYEQYF
>TRBD1|few|TRBV28|TRBJ2-7
TGTGCCAGCAGTTTATTGACAGGGGATTTCGAGCAGTACTTC
CASSLLTGDFEQYF
>TRBD2|.|TRBV20-1|TRBJ2-5
TGCAGTGCTAGAGATCCCCAGCGGGGGAGACAAGAGACCCAGTACTTC
CSARDPQRGRQETQYF
>TRBD2|few|TRBV4-3|TRBJ2-1
TGCGCCAGCAGCCAAGATCTTGCTAGCGGGGGGTACAATGAGCAGTTCTTC
CASSQDLASGGYNEQFF
>.|.|TRBV29-1|TRBJ1-4
TGCAGCGTGGAGGAAAAGGGGCATGGGAAACTGTTTTTT
CSVEEKGHGKLFF
>.|.|TRBV7-9|TRBJ2-7
TGTGCCAGCAGCTTAGGCGGAAAGGGGTTGGCCTACGAGCAGTACTTC
CASSLGGKGLAYEQYF
>.|.|TRBV4-1|TRBJ2-3
TGCGCCAGCAGCCACCCAATGGATACGCAGTATTTT
CASSHPMDTQYF
>.|.|TRBV5-6|TRBJ1-4
TGTGCCAGCAGCTGGGCCCGGGGTGAAAAACTGTTTTTT
CASSWARGEKLFF
>.|.|TRBV10-3|TRBJ2-6
.
CAIWGQGAGANVRTF
>.|.|TRBV30|TRBJ2-3
TGTGCCTGGAGTGTACAAGCGGTCAGCACAGATACGCAGTATTTT
CAWSVQAVSTDTQYF
>.|many|TRBV29-1|TRBJ2-6
TGCAGCGTTGAAGGGTCAGGGGCCAACGTCCTGACTTTC
CSVEGSGANVLTF
>.|few|TRBV6-9|TRBJ1-1
TGTGCCAGCAGTTATTCATCTGAAGCTTTCTTT
CASSYSSEAFF
>TRBD1|many|TRBV20-1|TRBJ2-7
TGCAGTGCTCAGGACAGGGAGTCCTACGAGCAGTACTTC
CSAQDRESYEQYF
>TRBD2|many|TRBV29-1|TRBJ2-4
TGCAGCGCCAGGAGGTTAGCGGGGCCGGAGAACATTCAGTACTTC
CSARRLAGPENIQYF
>TRBD2|.|TRBV14|TRBJ2-1
TGTGCCAGCAGCCTTAGTCCGGTTAGCGGGGGCGTTTGGAATGAGCAGTTCTTC
CASSLSPVSGGVWNEQFF
>.|.|TRBV7-3|TRBJ1-2
TGTGCCAGCAGCGAATCCTTCGAAGGCGGCTACACCTTC
CASSESFEGGYTF
>.|few|TRBV13|TRBJ2-7
TGTGCCAGCAGCTTGGGATTCGGGGGGCGAGCCTACGAGCAGTACTTC
CASSLGFGGRAYEQYF
>.|.|TRBV7-3|TRBJ2-1
TGTGCCAGCAGCTTAAGTAGCAGCGGCTCCTACAATGAGCAGTTCTTC
CASSLSSSGSYNEQFF
>.|once|TRBV29-1|TRBJ2-3
TGCAGCGTTGCTTGGCGGAGGGGCACAGATACGCAGTATTTT
CSVAWRRGTDTQYF
>TRBD2|.|TRBV27|TRBJ2-3
TGTGCCTGCAGCCGCGAGACTAGCGGGGGATCCACAGATACGCAGTATTTT
CACSRETSGGSTDTQYF
>TRBD2|few|TRBV20-1|TRBJ2-7
TGCAGTGCTAGAGTGGGGACTAGCGGGGGGTACGAGCAGTACTTC
CSARVGTSGGYEQYF
>.|.|TRBV27|TRBJ2-7
TGTGCCAGCAGTCCTTGGGGTTCAGGGTCCTACGAGCAGTACTTC
CASSPWGSGSYEQYF
>.|.|TRBV2|TRBJ1-5
TGTGCCAGCAGTGAATCCCCGCATAGCAATCAGCCCCAGCATTTT
CASSESPHSNQPQHF
>.|few|TRBV3-1|TRBJ2-1
TGTGCCAGCAGCCAAGATCGAGCGGTGAGCTCCTACAATGAGCAGTTCTTC
CASSQDRAVSSYNEQFF
>TRBD1|.|TRBV18|TRBJ2-4
TGTGCCAGCTCACCTTTAAAGGGACAGGGATCGAACATTCAGTACTTC
CASSPLKGQGSNIQYF
>TRBD1|once|TRBV5-1|TRBJ1-3
TGCGCCAGCAGCTGGGGGACAGGGATGGAAAACACCATATATTTT
CASSWGTGMENTIYF
>TRBD1|once|TRBV4-3|TRBJ2-6
TGCGCCAGCAGCCCGGAGGGACAGGGGGCGTACTTTGGGGCCGACGTCCTGACTTTC
CASSPEGQGAYFGADVLTF
>.|.|TRBV4-3|TRBJ1-1
TGCGCCAGCAGCCCCACCTGGGATTTCACTGAAGCTTTCTTT
CASSPTWDFTEAFF
>TRBD1|.|TRBV4-3|TRBJ1-4
TGCGCCAGCAGCCCCCAGGAAGGGACAGGGGATGAAAAACTGTTTTTT
CASSPQEGTGDEKLFF
>.|.|TRBV25-1|TRBJ1-1
TGTGCCAGCACTCCCGTGGAGGGAACCGAAGCTTTCTTT
CASTPVEGTEAFF
>TRBD1|.|TRBV3-1|TRBJ1-2
TGTGCCAGTCATCAGGGGGTCGGCTATGGCTACACCTTC
CASHQGVGYGYTF
>.|.|TRBV6-2/TRBV6-3|TRBJ2-5
TGTGCCAGCAGTTACTCAGCCCTGGTGGGGACCCAGTACTTC
CASSYSALVGTQYF
>.|.|TRBV12-3/TRBV12-4|TRBJ2-5
TGTGCCAGCAAAGGGACTTGGGAGACCCAGTACTTC
CASKGTWETQYF
>.|many|TRBV7-2|TRBJ1-2
TGTGCCAGCAGCTTAGCCTTATATGGCTACACCTTC
CASSLALYGYTF
>.|few|TRBV4-3|TRBJ2-3
TGCGCCAGCCAAGATCAATCAGATACGCAGTATTTT
CASQDQSDTQYF
>.|.|TRBV9|TRBJ1-2
TGTGCCAGCAGCCCCCAACCTTGGACGTCGAGGGGTGGCTGCACCTTC
CASSPQPWTSRGGCTF
>TRBD2|.|TRBV4-2|TRBJ2-7
TGTGCCAGCAGCCAAGATCGGCGGGGGGGCTTTTACGAGCAGTACTTC
CASSQDRRGGFYEQYF
>TRBD2|.|TRBV12-3/TRBV12-4|TRBJ2-1
TGTGCCAGCAGTTTAATTGGGGGGGGGAGCTCCTACAATGAGCAGTTCTTC
CASSLIGGGSSYNEQFF
>.|few|TRBV6-1|TRBJ1-1
TGTGCCAGCAGGGACAGCCCTTACACTGAAGCTTTCTTT
CASRDSPYTEAFF
>TRBD2|.|TRBV10-3|TRBJ2-5
TGTGCCATCAGTGGCTTAGCGGGGGGCCCCCAAGAGACCCAGTACTTC
CAISGLAGGPQETQYF
>.|.|TRBV6-5|TRBJ1-2
TGTGCCAGCAGTTATTTGGGCAGCTACTATGGCTACACCTTC
CASSYLGSYYGYTF
>.|.|TRBV7-9|TRBJ2-7
TGTGCCAGCAGCTTAGAATTAGTACAGGGTGCAACTGAGGACGAGCAGTACTTC
CASSLELVQGATEDEQYF
>.|few|TRBV7-2|TRBJ2-7
TGTGCCAGCAGACCCTTTCCCCTACTGGGCTACGAGCAGTACTTC
CASRPFPLLGYEQYF
>.|.|TRBV11-3|TRBJ2-1
TGTGCCAGCAGCCAGGAACTCTACAATGAGCAGTTCTTC
CASSQELYNEQFF
>.|.|TRBV28|TRBJ1-4
TGTGCCAGCAGTCCCCTCTGGGATACAACTAATGAAAAACTGTTTTTT
CASSPLWDTTNEKLFF
>TRBD2|.|TRBV7-2|TRBJ2-7
TGTGCCAGCAGCTTATACCGCGGGGGGGCTTACGAGCAGTACTTC
CASSLYRGGAYEQYF
>.|.|TRBV4-3|TRBJ2-7
TGCGCCAGCAGCCGCGGGATAGAAACCTACGAGCAGTACTTC
CASSRGIETYEQYF
>.|.|TRBV15|TRBJ1-4
TGTGCCACCAGCAGAGACGGGTCCGAAAAACTGTTTTTT
CATSRDGSEKLFF
>.|.|TRBV7-8|TRBJ1-5
TGTGCCAGCAGCTTAGTCCGAGTTAGCAATCAGCCCCAGCATTTT
CASSLVRVSNQPQHF